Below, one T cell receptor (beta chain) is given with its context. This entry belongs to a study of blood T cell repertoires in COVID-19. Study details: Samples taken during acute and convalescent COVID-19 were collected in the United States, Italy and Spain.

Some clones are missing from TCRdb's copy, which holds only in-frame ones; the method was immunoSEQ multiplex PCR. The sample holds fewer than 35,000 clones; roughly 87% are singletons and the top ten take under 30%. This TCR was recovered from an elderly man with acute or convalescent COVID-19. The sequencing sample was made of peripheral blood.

CDR3 protein: CASSLGGGRWTGNTIYF. Written as DNA, the CDR3 is TGTGCCAGCAGCCTGGGCGGGGGGCGTTGGACTGGAAACACCATATATTTT. J is TRBJ1-3 and V is TRBV27; perhaps TRBD1 as D (6 bases). Per germline, CDR1 MNHEY and CDR2 SMNVEV (reference sequence). The V and J ends lost 6 bases and 2 bases respectively, with 20 bases between them. The CDR3 has 17 amino acids.